Listed below are T cell receptor beta chains from one sample, sequenced in a study of blood T cell repertoires in COVID-19. Produced via immunoSEQ multiplex PCR; TCRdb's table is partial and in-frame only. The sample comprises more than 35,000 clones, roughly 78% of which are singletons, and 30% to 40% rests with the top ten. Material: peripheral blood. Every receptor here comes from a man at least 80 years old with active or convalescent COVID-19. Each CDR3 is given with its conserved first and last residue. A D gene is named only where the DNA matches it firmly. For some rows the clone size is stated as once, few or many, or as a class when expanded; others skip it.

d_call | j_call | clone_size | v_call | cdr3_nt | cdr3_aa
TRBD1 | TRBJ2-3 | . | TRBV19 | TGTGCCAGTAGCCCAGACAGGGTCCGTGAAGATACGCAGTATTTT | CASSPDRVREDTQYF
TRBD1 | TRBJ2-2 | once | TRBV11-2 | TGTGCCAGCAGCTTCTGGCAGGGGGCGAACACCGGGGAGCTGTTTTTT | CASSFWQGANTGELFF
. | TRBJ1-2 | once | TRBV7-9 | TGTGCCAGCAGACAAGAGCTTATTCTATTCCAGGGTAATGGCTACACCTTC | CASRQELILFQGNGYTF
TRBD1 | TRBJ2-7 | . | TRBV5-1 | TGCGCCAGCAGCTTAGCTCGACAGGGCTCCTACGAGCAGTACTTC | CASSLARQGSYEQYF
TRBD2 | TRBJ2-5 | . | TRBV3-1/TRBV3-2 | TGTGCCAGCAGCTCTCGGACTAGCGGGAGAGAGACCCAGTACTTC | CASSSRTSGRETQYF
TRBD1 | TRBJ1-1 | . | TRBV3-1/TRBV3-2 | TGTGCCAGCAGCCAAGCGACAGGGATTGAAGCTTTCTTT | CASSQATGIEAFF
TRBD2 | TRBJ2-2 | few | TRBV6-2/TRBV6-3 | TGTGCCAGCAGTTACTCGAAAAGCGGGAGGGCCTTACCCACCGGGGAGCTGTTTTTT | CASSYSKSGRALPTGELFF
. | TRBJ2-4 | . | TRBV11-2 | TGTGCCAGCAGCTTACGGGACATAGGTCGGGGCATTCAGTACTTC | CASSLRDIGRGIQYF
. | TRBJ2-7 | . | TRBV21-1 | TGTGCCAGCAGCGAAACCGGGGACTTCTGTCAGTACTTC | CASSETGDFCQYF
. | TRBJ1-2 | . | TRBV20-1 | TGCAGTGCTAGAGGGGACACTGGCTACACCTTC | CSARGDTGYTF
. | TRBJ2-7 | few | TRBV27 | TGTGCCAGCAGTGAGCGCGCGGGCTCCTACGAGCAGTACTTC | CASSERAGSYEQYF
. | TRBJ2-7 | . | TRBV18 | TGTGCCAGCCGCGACCTGAAGGGGGACGAGCAGTACTTC | CASRDLKGDEQYF
. | TRBJ2-3 | few | TRBV5-1 | TGCGCCAGCAGCCCCGAGGGATCAACAGATACGCAGTATTTT | CASSPEGSTDTQYF
. | TRBJ1-2 | . | TRBV7-9 | TGTGCCAGCAGCTTAGGCCACCTCATTCGGGGAGGCTATGGCTACACCTTC | CASSLGHLIRGGYGYTF
. | TRBJ1-1 | . | TRBV25-1 | TGTGCCAGCACTTCGGGTCGGAGGGCTTTCTTT | CASTSGRRAFF
. | TRBJ1-5 | . | TRBV2 | TGTGCCAGCACTCTTAACGGGGGGCATAGCAATCAGCCCCAGCATTTT | CASTLNGGHSNQPQHF
. | TRBJ2-1 | . | TRBV4-1 | TGCGCCAGCAGCCAAGCTGATCCGCGAGCCTACAATGAGCAGTTCTTC | CASSQADPRAYNEQFF
TRBD1 | TRBJ1-1 | . | TRBV28 | TGTGCCAGCAGTTCAAAGACAGGGGGGGCCGGGACTGAAGCTTTCTTT | CASSSKTGGAGTEAFF
. | TRBJ2-5 | . | TRBV30 | TGTGCCTGGAGTAACAGGGTACCAGAGACCCAGTACTTC | CAWSNRVPETQYF
. | TRBJ2-6 | few | TRBV2 | TGTGCCAGCAGGGGCCTCAGCTCTGGGGCCAACGTCCTGACTTTC | CASRGLSSGANVLTF
TRBD1 | TRBJ2-7 | . | TRBV7-6 | TGTGCCAGCAGCTGGGGACAGGGACCTTACGAGCAGTACTTC | CASSWGQGPYEQYF
. | TRBJ1-1 | . | TRBV28 | TGTGCCAGCAGTTTGATCGGGGAATCGACTGAAGCTTTCTTT | CASSLIGESTEAFF
. | TRBJ1-2 | few | TRBV2 | TGTGCCAGCAGTGAAGAACTGAGGGGGAACTATGGCTACACCTTC | CASSEELRGNYGYTF
. | TRBJ2-5 | once | TRBV2 | TGTGCCAGCAGTCTCGGGAAGATTGAGACCCAGTACTTC | CASSLGKIETQYF
. | TRBJ2-7 | . | TRBV15 | TGTGCCACCAGCGAGGGTTATGGCTACGAGCAGTACTTC | CATSEGYGYEQYF
. | TRBJ1-4 | . | TRBV14 | TGTGCCAGCAGCCCACTCGGAGCCGGAAAACTGTTTTTT | CASSPLGAGKLFF
. | TRBJ2-1 | . | TRBV18 | TGTGCCAGCTCACCCTCAGGTGATGAGCAGTTCTTC | CASSPSGDEQFF
. | TRBJ1-1 | few | TRBV18 | TGTGCCAGCTCACCACGAGGTGGCACTGAAGCTTTCTTT | CASSPRGGTEAFF
. | TRBJ1-6 | . | TRBV4-2 | TGTGCCAGCAGCCAAGATCGGGCCCTCCACTTT | CASSQDRALHF
. | TRBJ1-2 | . | TRBV27 | TGTGCCAGCAGTGTTACAGGGTTTTACGATGGCTACACCTTC | CASSVTGFYDGYTF
TRBD2 | TRBJ2-3 | . | TRBV29-1 | TGCAGCGTTGATAAGCGACTAGCGTCAGATACGCAGTATTTT | CSVDKRLASDTQYF
. | TRBJ2-3 | . | TRBV11-2 | TGTGCCAGCAGCTCCCGTCCGGGAGATACGCAGTATTTT | CASSSRPGDTQYF
TRBD2 | TRBJ2-1 | . | TRBV29-1 | TGCAGCGTCGGACCGACTAGCGGGGCCCACAATGAGCAGTTCTTC | CSVGPTSGAHNEQFF
TRBD1 | TRBJ1-5 | few | TRBV6-5 | TGTGCCAGCAGTCCCGGGACAGGGGCTAATCAGCCCCAGCATTTT | CASSPGTGANQPQHF
. | TRBJ1-5 | few | TRBV6-1 | TGTGCCAGCAGTGAGGGCAAGAGCAATCAGCCCCAGCATTTT | CASSEGKSNQPQHF
. | TRBJ2-7 | . | TRBV28 | TGTGCCAGCAGTCCCCACGGACACTACGAGCAGTACTTC | CASSPHGHYEQYF
. | TRBJ1-1 | . | TRBV28 | TGTGCCAGCACCGCCATACGGGTGAACACTGAAGCTTTCTTT | CASTAIRVNTEAFF
. | TRBJ2-1 | . | TRBV7-6 | TGTGCCAGCAGCTTAGGTGGGGGGACCTACAATGAGCAGTTCTTC | CASSLGGGTYNEQFF